The clone carrying this TCR beta chain occurred once. These data come from a study of blood T cell repertoires in COVID-19. Background on the study: Whether acute or convalescent, the COVID-19 samples came from the United States, Italy and Spain. The analysed material was cDNA or gDNA that came from T cells, B-cell-depleted T cells, or PBMCs.

The method was immunoSEQ multiplex PCR; TCRdb's version includes in-frame clones alone and lacks a portion of them. The sample holds around 60,000 clones; about nine tenths are singletons and the top ten take roughly 1.3%. Germline V gene data show CDR1 as LNHNV and CDR2 as YYDKDF (reference sequence). There are 14 residues in the CDR3. Trimming removed 0 bases from V and 6 bases from J; junction bases left unmatched: 5. Material: peripheral blood. The chain has TRBV15 and TRBJ2-7, with 7 bases that match TRBD1. The clonotype comes from a man aged 55 to 70 with acute or convalescent COVID-19. The CDR3 nucleotides read TGTGCCACCAGCAGAGATAGGGGGCTCGGCGAGCAGTACTTC. Protein product: CATSRDRGLGEQYF.